This entry concerns a single T cell receptor beta chain. One end of the junction fails to match germline, which may point to a read error. The sample comes from a study of molecular identifiers for immune sequencing clone quantification. TCRdb itself ran the PCR reads through MiXCR, one entry per CDR3 protein. The sample has hundreds of thousands of distinct CDR3 sequences; 15% to 20% are singletons. CDR1 is SEHNR and CDR2 is FQNEAQ in the germline V gene (reference sequence). CDR3 length: 14 amino acids. The chain employs TRBV7-9 and TRBJ1-2, with D hard to call. The sequence derives from a human donor in good health. Some libraries in this study had Jurkat cell RNA spiked in. The specimen sequenced was naive CD8+ T cells from blood, with Jurkat cell RNA spiked in. Subset: FACS-sorted CD8+CD4-CCR7+CD45RA+ naive T cells. The CDR3 nucleotides read TGTGCCCGCAGCTTAGCTTCCCTACGCTATGGCTACACCTTC. It is translated as CARSLASLRYGYTF.